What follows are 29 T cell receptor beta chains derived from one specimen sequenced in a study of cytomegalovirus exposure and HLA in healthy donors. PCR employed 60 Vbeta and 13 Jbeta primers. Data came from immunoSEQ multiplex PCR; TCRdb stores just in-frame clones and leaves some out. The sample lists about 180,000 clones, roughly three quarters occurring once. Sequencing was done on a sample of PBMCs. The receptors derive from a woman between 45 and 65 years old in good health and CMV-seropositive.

CDR3 coding DNA: TGTGCCAGCAGCTTAGGGGGACAGGGTCTCCCCACTGAAGCTTTCTTT. Translated: CASSLGGQGLPTEAFF. The gene calls are TRBV13 and TRBJ1-1; 9 positions agree with TRBD1. Germline-derived CDR1 and CDR2 are PRHDT and FYEKMQ (reference sequence). The CDR3 is 16 residues long. J gave up 4 bases and V 0 bases, and 6 bases lay outside the gene matches.

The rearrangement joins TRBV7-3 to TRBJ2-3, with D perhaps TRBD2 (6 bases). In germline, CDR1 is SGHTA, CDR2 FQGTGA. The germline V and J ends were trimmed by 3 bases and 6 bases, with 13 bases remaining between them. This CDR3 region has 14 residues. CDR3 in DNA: TGTGCCAGCAGCTTGGCGGGGAATCGGGATACGCAGTATTTT. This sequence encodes CASSLAGNRDTQYF. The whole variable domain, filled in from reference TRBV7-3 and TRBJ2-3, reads GAGVSQTPSNKVTEKGKYVELRCDPISGHTALYWYRQSLGQGPEFLIYFQGTGAADDSGLPNDRFFAVRPEGSVSTLKIQRTERGDSAVYLCASSLAGNRDTQYFGPGTRLTVL.

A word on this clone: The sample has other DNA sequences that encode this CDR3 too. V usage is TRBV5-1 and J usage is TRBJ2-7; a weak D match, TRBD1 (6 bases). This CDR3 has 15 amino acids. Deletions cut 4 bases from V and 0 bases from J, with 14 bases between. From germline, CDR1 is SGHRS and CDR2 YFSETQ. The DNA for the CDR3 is TGCGCCAGCAGCCCGGGACACAGGGACTCCTACGAGCAGTACTTC. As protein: CASSPGHRDSYEQYF.

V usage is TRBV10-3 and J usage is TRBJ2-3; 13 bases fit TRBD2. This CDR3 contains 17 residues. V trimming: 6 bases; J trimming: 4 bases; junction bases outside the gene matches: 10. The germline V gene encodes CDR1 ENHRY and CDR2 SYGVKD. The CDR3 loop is CAISVLSGLAGSDTQYF. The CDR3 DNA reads TGTGCCATCAGCGTCCTTTCGGGACTAGCGGGGTCAGATACGCAGTATTTT.

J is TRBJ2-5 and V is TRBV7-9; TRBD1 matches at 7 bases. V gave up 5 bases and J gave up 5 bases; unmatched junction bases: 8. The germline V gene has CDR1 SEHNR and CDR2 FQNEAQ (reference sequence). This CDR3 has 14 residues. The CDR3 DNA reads TGTGCCAGCAGCCGTACAGGGGAACGCGAGACCCAGTACTTC. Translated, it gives CASSRTGERETQYF.

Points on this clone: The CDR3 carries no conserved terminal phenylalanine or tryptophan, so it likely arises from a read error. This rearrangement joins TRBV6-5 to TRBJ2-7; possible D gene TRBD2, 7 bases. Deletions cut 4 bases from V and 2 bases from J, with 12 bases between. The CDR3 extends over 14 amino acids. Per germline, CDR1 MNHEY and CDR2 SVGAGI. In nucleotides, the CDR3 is TGTGCCAGCAGTTCTTCCGGGGGGCCCTACGAGCAGTACCTC. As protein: CASSSSGGPYEQYL.

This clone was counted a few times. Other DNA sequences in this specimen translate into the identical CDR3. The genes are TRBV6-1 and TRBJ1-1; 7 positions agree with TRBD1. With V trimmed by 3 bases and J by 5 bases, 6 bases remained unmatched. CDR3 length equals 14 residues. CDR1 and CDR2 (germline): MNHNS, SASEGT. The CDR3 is CASSDQTGYTEAFF. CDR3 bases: TGTGCCAGCAGTGACCAGACAGGGTATACTGAAGCTTTCTTT.

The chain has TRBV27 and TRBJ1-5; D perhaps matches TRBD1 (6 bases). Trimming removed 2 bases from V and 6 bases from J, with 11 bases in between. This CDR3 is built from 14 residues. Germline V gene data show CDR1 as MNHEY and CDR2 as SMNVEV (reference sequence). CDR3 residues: CASSLAVGGQPQHF. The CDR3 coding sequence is TGTGCCAGCAGTTTAGCCGTAGGGGGTCAGCCCCAGCATTTT.

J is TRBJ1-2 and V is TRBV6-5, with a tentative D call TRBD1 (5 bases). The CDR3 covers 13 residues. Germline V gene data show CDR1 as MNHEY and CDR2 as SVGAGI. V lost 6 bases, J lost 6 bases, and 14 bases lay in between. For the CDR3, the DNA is TGTGCCAGCAGAAGGGGAGGGGAGGATGGCTACACCTTC. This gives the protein CASRRGGEDGYTF.

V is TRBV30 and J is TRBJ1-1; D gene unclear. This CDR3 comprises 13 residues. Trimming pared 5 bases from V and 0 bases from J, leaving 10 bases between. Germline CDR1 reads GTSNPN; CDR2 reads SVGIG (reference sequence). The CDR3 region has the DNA TGTGCCTGGGAGGGCCTAATGAACACTGAAGCTTTCTTT. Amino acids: CAWEGLMNTEAFF.

The DNA of the CDR3 is TGTGCCAGCAGCTTATCTAGCGGGGGCTACGAGCAGTACTTC. Translating gives CASSLSSGGYEQYF. The chain employs TRBV7-2 and TRBJ2-7; TRBD2 matches 10 bases. V shed 2 bases, J shed 3 bases, and the junction held 1 base outside the gene matches. The germline CDR1 and CDR2 sequences are SGHTA and FQGNSA. CDR3 length equals 14 residues. The full variable domain, rest sourced from reference TRBV7-2 and TRBJ2-7, is GAGVSQSPSNKVTEKGKDVELRCDPISGHTALYWYRQSLGQGLEFLIYFQGNSAPDKSGLPSDRFSAERTGGSVSTLTIQRTQQEDSAVYLCASSLSSGGYEQYFGPGTRLTVT.

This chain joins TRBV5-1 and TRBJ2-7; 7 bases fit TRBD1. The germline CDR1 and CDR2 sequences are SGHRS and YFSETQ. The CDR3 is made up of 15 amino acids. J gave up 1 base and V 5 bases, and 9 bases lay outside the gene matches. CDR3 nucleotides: TGCGCCAGCAGACCTGGACAGGCCTTGTCCTACGAGCAGTACTTC. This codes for CASRPGQALSYEQYF.

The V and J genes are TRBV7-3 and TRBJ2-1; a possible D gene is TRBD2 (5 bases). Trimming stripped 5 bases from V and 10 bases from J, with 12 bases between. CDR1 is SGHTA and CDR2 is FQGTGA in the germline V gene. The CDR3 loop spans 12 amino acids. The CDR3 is CASSATTGEQFF. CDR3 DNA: TGTGCCAGCAGCGCTACTACGGGGGAGCAGTTCTTC.

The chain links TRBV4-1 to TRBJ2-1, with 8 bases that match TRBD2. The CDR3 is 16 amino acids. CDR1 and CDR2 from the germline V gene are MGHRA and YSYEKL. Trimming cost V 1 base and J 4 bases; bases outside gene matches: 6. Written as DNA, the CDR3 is TGCGCCAGCAGCCAAGTTGGTAGCGGGGTGTACAATGAGCAGTTCTTC. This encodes CASSQVGSGVYNEQFF.

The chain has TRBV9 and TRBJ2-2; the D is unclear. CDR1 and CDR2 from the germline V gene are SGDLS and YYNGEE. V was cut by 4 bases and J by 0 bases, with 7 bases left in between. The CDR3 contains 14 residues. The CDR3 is CASSIYTNTGELFF. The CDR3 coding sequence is TGTGCCAGCAGCATATACACGAACACCGGGGAGCTGTTTTTT. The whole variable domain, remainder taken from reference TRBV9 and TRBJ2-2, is DSGVTQTPKHLITATGQRVTLRCSPRSGDLSVYWYQQSLDQGLQFLIQYYNGEERAKGNILERFSAQQFPDLHSELNLSSLELGDSALYFCASSIYTNTGELFFGEGSRLTVL.

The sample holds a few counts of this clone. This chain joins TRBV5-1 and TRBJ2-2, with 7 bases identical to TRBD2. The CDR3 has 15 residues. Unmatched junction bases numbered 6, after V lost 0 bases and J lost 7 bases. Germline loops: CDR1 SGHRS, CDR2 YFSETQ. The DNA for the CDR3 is TGCGCCAGCAGCTTGGTCAGGGAGGGGAACGGGGAGCTGTTTTTT. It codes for CASSLVREGNGELFF.

The CDR3 protein is CASSPDRNYGYTF. CDR3 sequence (DNA): TGCGCCAGCAGCCCCGACAGGAACTATGGCTACACCTTC. The rearrangement joins TRBV4-1 to TRBJ1-2; D might be TRBD1 (6 bases). Per the germline V gene, CDR1 is MGHRA and CDR2 is YSYEKL. With 4 bases removed from V and 2 bases from J, the gap between germline ends came to 8 bases. The CDR3 loop spans 13 amino acids.

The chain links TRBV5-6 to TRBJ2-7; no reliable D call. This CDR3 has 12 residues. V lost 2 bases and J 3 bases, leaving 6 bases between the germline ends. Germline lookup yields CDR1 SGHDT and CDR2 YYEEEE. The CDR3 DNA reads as TGTGCCAGCAGCTTATCCATCTACGAGCAGTACTTC. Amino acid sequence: CASSLSIYEQYF.

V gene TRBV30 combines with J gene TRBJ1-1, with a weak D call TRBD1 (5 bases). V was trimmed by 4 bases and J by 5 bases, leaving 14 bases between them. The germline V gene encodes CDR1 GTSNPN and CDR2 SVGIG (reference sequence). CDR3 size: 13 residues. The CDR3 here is CAWTGYRRTEAFF. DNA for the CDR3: TGTGCCTGGACAGGGTACCGTAGGACTGAAGCTTTCTTT. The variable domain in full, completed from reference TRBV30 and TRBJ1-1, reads SQTIHQWPATLVQPVGSPLSLECTVEGTSNPNLYWYRQAAGRGLQLLFYSVGIGQISSEVPQNLSASRPQDRQFILSSKKLLLSDSGFYLCAWTGYRRTEAFFGQGTRLTVV.

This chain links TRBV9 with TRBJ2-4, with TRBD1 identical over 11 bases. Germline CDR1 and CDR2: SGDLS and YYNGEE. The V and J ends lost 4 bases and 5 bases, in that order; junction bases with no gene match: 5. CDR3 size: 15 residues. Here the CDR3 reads CASSWGQGEENIQYF. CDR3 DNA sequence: TGTGCCAGCAGCTGGGGACAGGGGGAGGAAAACATTCAGTACTTC. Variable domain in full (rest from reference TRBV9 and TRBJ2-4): DSGVTQTPKHLITATGQRVTLRCSPRSGDLSVYWYQQSLDQGLQFLIQYYNGEERAKGNILERFSAQQFPDLHSELNLSSLELGDSALYFCASSWGQGEENIQYFGAGTRLSVL.

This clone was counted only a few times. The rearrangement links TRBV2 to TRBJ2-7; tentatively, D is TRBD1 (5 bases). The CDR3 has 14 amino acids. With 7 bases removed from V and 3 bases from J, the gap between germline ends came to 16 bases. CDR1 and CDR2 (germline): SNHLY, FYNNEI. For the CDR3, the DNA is TGTGCCAGCAAAGAATCAGGGAAGTTCTACGAGCAGTACTTC. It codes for CASKESGKFYEQYF.

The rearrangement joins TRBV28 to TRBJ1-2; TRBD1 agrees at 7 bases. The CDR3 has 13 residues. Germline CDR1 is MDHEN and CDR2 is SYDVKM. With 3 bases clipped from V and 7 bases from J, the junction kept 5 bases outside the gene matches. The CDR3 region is CASSFDRVGGYTF. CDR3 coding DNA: TGTGCCAGCAGTTTCGACAGGGTGGGTGGCTACACCTTC.

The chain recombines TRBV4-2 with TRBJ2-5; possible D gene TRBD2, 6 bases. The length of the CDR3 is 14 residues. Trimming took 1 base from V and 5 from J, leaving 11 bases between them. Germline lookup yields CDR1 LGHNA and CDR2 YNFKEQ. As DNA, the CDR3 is TGTGCCAGCAGCCAAGCTTCCGGAGGGGAGACCCAGTACTTC. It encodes CASSQASGGETQYF.

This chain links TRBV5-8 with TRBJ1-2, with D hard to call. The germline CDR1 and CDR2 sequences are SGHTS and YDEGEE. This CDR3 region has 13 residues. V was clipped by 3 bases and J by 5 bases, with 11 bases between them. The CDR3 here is CASSSGPGYGYTF. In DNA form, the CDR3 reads TGTGCCAGCAGCTCTGGGCCGGGGTATGGCTACACCTTC.

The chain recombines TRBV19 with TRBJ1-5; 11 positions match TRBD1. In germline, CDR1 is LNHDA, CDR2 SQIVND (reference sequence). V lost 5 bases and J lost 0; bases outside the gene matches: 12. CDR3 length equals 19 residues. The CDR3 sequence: CASSDRTGGAKYSNQPQHF. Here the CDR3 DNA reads TGTGCCAGTAGTGACCGGACAGGGGGCGCAAAATATAGCAATCAGCCCCAGCATTTT.

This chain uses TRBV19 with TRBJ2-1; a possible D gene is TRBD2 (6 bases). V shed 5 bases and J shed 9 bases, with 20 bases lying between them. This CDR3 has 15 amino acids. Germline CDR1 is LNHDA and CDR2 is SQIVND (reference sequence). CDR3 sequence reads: CASSVPGLSGLEQFF. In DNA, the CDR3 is TGTGCCAGTAGTGTACCGGGACTTAGTGGTCTTGAGCAGTTCTTC.

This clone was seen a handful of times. DNA of the CDR3: TGTGCCATCAGTGAGGGGGGGGCTTACAATGAGCAGTTCTTC. Its translation: CAISEGGAYNEQFF. V and J are TRBV10-3 and TRBJ2-1, with a possible D match to TRBD2 (7 bases). CDR3 length: 14 residues. The V end was cut by 2 bases, the J end by 4 bases, with 9 bases between. The germline V gene encodes CDR1 ENHRY and CDR2 SYGVKD.

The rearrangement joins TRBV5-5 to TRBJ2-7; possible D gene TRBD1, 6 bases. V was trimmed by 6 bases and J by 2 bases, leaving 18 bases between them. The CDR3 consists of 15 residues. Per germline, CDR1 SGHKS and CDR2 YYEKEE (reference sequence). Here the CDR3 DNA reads TGTGCCAGCACTACGACAGGATTGGGACCCTACGAGCAGTACTTC. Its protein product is CASTTTGLGPYEQYF.

CDR3 amino acids: CASSLTSGDHYEQYF. The CDR3 DNA reads as TGCGCCAGCAGCTTGACTAGCGGGGATCACTACGAGCAGTACTTC. The chain uses TRBV5-1 and TRBJ2-7; 10 bases match TRBD2. CDR1 is SGHRS and CDR2 is YFSETQ in the germline V gene. CDR3 length equals 15 residues. V lost 1 base to trimming and J lost 3 bases; unmatched junction nucleotides: 4.